This TCR beta chain originates from a study of cytomegalovirus exposure and HLA in healthy donors. Study-wide findings and caveats: Per published reports, the classifier diagnosed cytomegalovirus status with high specificity and sensitivity. A later analysis linked a missense variant in DCLRE1C to the trimming of TCR beta V and J genes.

Both 60 Vbeta primers and 13 Jbeta primers went into the PCR. Sequenced by immunoSEQ multiplex PCR; TCRdb stores in-frame clones only, minus some. The table shows roughly 190,000 clones, with roughly 80% occurring only once. On this clone itself: The antigen is not known.

Germline lookup yields CDR1 SGHAT and CDR2 FQNNGV. This CDR3 has 15 residues. The V gene end was trimmed by 5 bases and the J gene end by 1 base; junction bases not matched to a gene: 8. This TCR was recovered from a man aged 35-49 years in good health and CMV-seropositive. The sequenced sample was PBMCs. This rearrangement joins TRBV11-2 to TRBJ2-7, with TRBD1 identical over 7 bases. The CDR3 loop is CASSRAGTASYEQYF. The DNA for the CDR3 is TGTGCCAGCAGCCGAGCCGGGACAGCATCCTACGAGCAGTACTTC.